Listed below are T cell receptor beta chains from one sample, sequenced in a study of T-cell memory formation after mild COVID-19. TCRdb reanalysed the 5' RACE reads using MiXCR and keeps one entry per CDR3 protein. The top ten hold roughly 7.7% of the sample, which has 530,000 or so distinct CDR3 sequences, around 15% seen once. Specimen: PBMCs or a T cell subset sorted from them (not recorded which). The receptor set was obtained from an adult woman who had mild COVID-19 (a few samples of this study predate the infection). Cell type and time point are not known. Each CDR3 is given with its conserved first and last residue. The D gene is left open where the match is weak. Expanded clones are given a class, and other clones once, few, many or no size at all.

D | size | J | V | DNA | CDR3
. | . | TRBJ1-2 | TRBV5-1 | TGCGCCAGCAGCGCCGCGGTAACAGGCTATGGCTACACCTTC | CASSAAVTGYGYTF
TRBD1 | once | TRBJ2-1 | TRBV30 | TGTGCCTGGAGTTTTGGGGACAGGGATTACAATGAGCAGTTCTTC | CAWSFGDRDYNEQFF
TRBD2 | . | TRBJ2-1 | TRBV20-1 | TGCAGTGCTAGACTAGCGGGGGGGTACAATGAGCAGTTCTTC | CSARLAGGYNEQFF
. | many | TRBJ2-6 | TRBV29-1 | TGCAGCGTAGGGTTTACTGGGGCCAACGTCCTGACTTTC | CSVGFTGANVLTF
. | . | TRBJ2-7 | TRBV20-1 | TGCAGTGCTAGCGGGGCCTACGAGCAGTACTTC | CSASGAYEQYF
TRBD1 | few | TRBJ1-6 | TRBV7-9 | TGTGCCAGCAGCAATGACAGGGATAATTCACCCCTCCACTTT | CASSNDRDNSPLHF
. | few | TRBJ2-1 | TRBV29-1 | TGCAGCGTTGATAATTCCCACAATGAGCAGTTCTTC | CSVDNSHNEQFF
. | . | TRBJ1-3 | TRBV19 | TGTGCCAGTAGTATTGGTTCGTACGGCAGCTCTGGAAACACCATATATTTT | CASSIGSYGSSGNTIYF
TRBD2 | many | TRBJ2-7 | TRBV7-2 | TGTGCCAGCAGCCTATTAGGAATTGAGCTAGCGGTTAGCTCCTACGAGCAGTACTTC | CASSLLGIELAVSSYEQYF
. | . | TRBJ2-3 | TRBV3-1 | TGTGCCAGCAGCCAAATGGGGACCTCATACACAGATACGCAGTATTTT | CASSQMGTSYTDTQYF
. | few | TRBJ2-5 | TRBV12-3/TRBV12-4 | TGTGCCAGCAGTTCGTCCGGCTATACCACGGTCTGGACCCAGTACTTC | CASSSSGYTTVWTQYF
TRBD2 | . | TRBJ2-3 | TRBV5-1 | TGCGCCAGCAGCGGGGGGACTAGCGGGATAGCAGATACGCAGTATTTT | CASSGGTSGIADTQYF
. | . | TRBJ1-1 | TRBV5-1 | TGCGCCAGCAGCTTGGAATGGGGGACCTACACTGAAGCTTTCTTT | CASSLEWGTYTEAFF
. | few | TRBJ2-7 | TRBV29-1 | TGCAGCGTTGGGGGGGGGCAGGGTAGGTACCACGAGCAGTACTTC | CSVGGGQGRYHEQYF
. | . | TRBJ2-1 | TRBV12-3/TRBV12-4 | TGTGCCAGCAGCCCGACCCGACAGAATGAGCAGTTCTTC | CASSPTRQNEQFF
TRBD1 | many | TRBJ2-7 | TRBV12-3/TRBV12-4 | TGTGCCAGCAGTGATCGACAGGGTTACGAGCAGTACTTC | CASSDRQGYEQYF
. | few | TRBJ1-2 | TRBV19 | TGTGGCGCTACTGACTCTAACTATGGCTACACCTTC | CGATDSNYGYTF
TRBD2 | few | TRBJ2-1 | TRBV7-9 | TGTGCCAGCAGCCCACGGGAGGAAGCGCGACAGTTCTTC | CASSPREEARQFF
. | once | TRBJ1-1 | TRBV19 | TGTGCCAGTAGTATCGGGGGGACATCCGACACTGAAGCTTTCTTT | CASSIGGTSDTEAFF
. | few | TRBJ1-1 | TRBV5-1 | TGCGCCAGCAGCTCACAGGGCCCGAACACTGAAGCTTTCTTT | CASSSQGPNTEAFF
. | many | TRBJ2-1 | TRBV18 | TGTGCCAGCTCACCACAGAACACGCTGGGCAATGAGCAGTTCTTC | CASSPQNTLGNEQFF
. | . | TRBJ2-1 | TRBV7-6 | TGTGCCAGCAGCGCACAGGGAGGCAATGAGCAGTTCTTC | CASSAQGGNEQFF
. | . | TRBJ1-1 | TRBV13 | TGTGCCAGCAGCACGCAACTTAACACTGAAGCTTTCTTT | CASSTQLNTEAFF
TRBD2 | few | TRBJ2-5 | TRBV20-1 | TGCAGTGCTGGCGGACTAGCGGGAGGGCGGGAGACCCAGTACTTC | CSAGGLAGGRETQYF
. | . | TRBJ2-2 | TRBV29-1 | TGCAGCGTTGAAGATTTGGGGGCGAACACCGGGGAGCTGTTTTTT | CSVEDLGANTGELFF
TRBD1 | . | TRBJ2-7 | TRBV7-9 | TGTGCCAGCAGCTTAGCCTCGGACAGGGCTGCCTACGAGCAGTACTTC | CASSLASDRAAYEQYF
. | few | TRBJ1-2 | TRBV6-6 | TGTGCCAGCCAGGGGATGGGCTATGGCTACACCTTC | CASQGMGYGYTF
. | few | TRBJ1-6 | TRBV19 | TGTGCCAGTAACCCGGGGGGCGCGTATAATTCACCCCTCCACTTT | CASNPGGAYNSPLHF
TRBD1 | few | TRBJ1-1 | TRBV7-3 | TGTGCCAGCAGCTCTTACAGGGGATCGGCTTTCTTT | CASSSYRGSAFF
. | few | TRBJ2-3 | TRBV7-6 | TGTGCCAGCAGCTTAGCGGCGGAGGCTCCCACAGATACGCAGTATTTT | CASSLAAEAPTDTQYF
. | . | TRBJ1-5 | TRBV3-1 | TGTGCCAGCAGCCCGGGCCAGCTACTCAATCAGCCCCAGCATTTT | CASSPGQLLNQPQHF
TRBD1 | few | TRBJ1-2 | TRBV5-1 | TGCGCCAGCAGCTTGGGACAGGGGGAGACAGGCTATGGCTACACCTTC | CASSLGQGETGYGYTF
. | . | TRBJ2-1 | TRBV29-1 | TGCAGCGTTGAGGTCGGTAGCAGTGAGCAGTTCTTC | CSVEVGSSEQFF
. | . | TRBJ2-2 | TRBV6-5 | TGTGCCAGCAGTTACTCGGGCGGGGAAACCGGGGAGCTGTTTTTT | CASSYSGGETGELFF
. | few | TRBJ2-3 | TRBV10-1 | TGCGCCAGCAGTGAGTCAGGGGGGAGTCGCGCAGATACGCAGTATTTT | CASSESGGSRADTQYF
. | . | TRBJ1-1 | TRBV6-1 | TGTGCCAGCATGGGGTGGACTCTTGAAGCTTTCTTT | CASMGWTLEAFF
. | few | TRBJ2-5 | TRBV6-1 | TGTGCCAGCAACTTAGCGGTCGGGGAGACCCAGTACTTC | CASNLAVGETQYF
TRBD1 | many | TRBJ2-1 | TRBV7-9 | TGTGCCAGCAGCTTTGAGGGAGAAACCGGGACAGTTAGGGCTCAATGGTTCTTC | CASSFEGETGTVRAQWFF
. | . | TRBJ1-1 | TRBV18 | TGTGCCAGCTCATCCGACGGACGGGGCACTGAAGCTTTCTTT | CASSSDGRGTEAFF
. | . | TRBJ2-3 | TRBV2 | TGTGCCAGCAGTGGGACTGGTCAGGACCCTTTCACAGATACGCAGTATTTT | CASSGTGQDPFTDTQYF
. | . | TRBJ2-7 | TRBV5-1 | TGCGCCAGCAGCCCCGGTGGCCTTCAGTACTTC | CASSPGGLQYF
. | few | TRBJ2-3 | TRBV20-1 | TGCAGTGCTCATATCAGGGGAGATACGCAGTATTTT | CSAHIRGDTQYF
TRBD2 | . | TRBJ2-1 | TRBV6-1 | TGTGCCAGCAGTGCTAGCGGGGGGGCCTTTGAGCAGTTCTTC | CASSASGGAFEQFF
TRBD1 | few | TRBJ1-1 | TRBV19 | TGTGCCAGTAGTCCCCAGACAGGGTGGAAAACTGAAGCTTTCTTT | CASSPQTGWKTEAFF
TRBD2 | few | TRBJ2-1 | TRBV7-8 | TGTGCCAGCAGCCGAGCCGTAGCGGGGGGAGGGTACAATGAGCAGTTCTTC | CASSRAVAGGGYNEQFF
. | few | TRBJ2-1 | TRBV7-9 | TGTGCCAGCAGCTTAGAGAGTCGCAATGAGCAGTTCTTC | CASSLESRNEQFF
TRBD2 | few | TRBJ2-1 | TRBV3-1 | TGTGCCAGCAGCCACCACCCCGGGACTAGCGGGCGAGACAATGAGCAGTTCTTC | CASSHHPGTSGRDNEQFF
. | few | TRBJ1-6 | TRBV4-1 | TGCGCCAGCAGCCAAGATCCCTTTTCACCCCTCCACTTT | CASSQDPFSPLHF